One sample yielded the 19 T cell receptor beta chains listed below, sequenced in a study of blood T cells in healthy people across ages. With a J-beta primer mix and a sample-barcoded 5' primer, a second PCR ran about 6 to 11 cycles. TCRdb processed the 5' RACE reads anew with MiXCR; each CDR3 protein has one entry. The table records roughly 1,500,000 distinct CDR3 sequences, roughly a third of them present only once. The specimen was blood. The receptors here all came from a woman aged 25 to 39 in good health.

This clonotype was observed a handful of times. The V and J genes are TRBV4-2 and TRBJ1-2; 7 nucleotides line up with TRBD1. Germline values: CDR1 LGHNA, CDR2 YNFKEQ. This CDR3 is built from 16 residues. V lost 1 base and J lost 3; bases outside the gene matches: 8. DNA for the CDR3: TGTGCCAGCAGCCAAGGGGTTTTGCAGGGGGACTATGGCTACACCTTC. It specifies CASSQGVLQGDYGYTF.

This rearrangement joins TRBV7-9 to TRBJ2-5, with TRBD2 identical over 10 bases. The CDR3 has 17 residues. The germline CDR1 and CDR2 sequences are SEHNR and FQNEAQ (reference sequence). V shed 5 bases, J shed 3 bases, and the junction held 12 bases outside the gene matches. The CDR3 reads CASSRGLGLASKETQYF. The CDR3 DNA sequence: TGTGCCAGCAGCCGAGGGCTGGGACTAGCGAGTAAAGAGACCCAGTACTTC.

In regard to this clonotype: The germline gene is not matched at one end of the junction; a read error may be the cause. The chain carries TRBV7-3 and TRBJ2-3; 9 bases match TRBD1. The CDR3 spans 14 residues. CDR1 and CDR2 from the germline V gene are SGHTA and FQGTGA. CDR3 nucleotides: TGTACCAGCAGCGAACAGGGGGCAGGTGATACGCAGTATTTT. The encoded protein is CTSSEQGAGDTQYF.

The V and J genes are TRBV3-1 and TRBJ2-7, with a possible D match to TRBD1 (6 bases). The CDR3 runs to 17 residues. Germline CDR1 LGHDT, CDR2 YNNKEL (reference sequence). V shed 0 bases and J shed 2 bases, with 17 bases lying between them. CDR3 sequence reads: CASSQDLGQHRPYEQYF. For the CDR3, the DNA is TGTGCCAGCAGCCAAGACCTAGGACAGCACCGCCCCTACGAGCAGTACTTC.

Note on this clonotype: The junction shows a germline mismatch at one end, possibly a read error. This chain links TRBV4-1 with TRBJ2-2; D remains unclear. Germline assignment: CDR1 MGHRA and CDR2 YSYEKL. The CDR3 covers 15 residues. The DNA for the CDR3 is TGCGCCAGCAGTCAAGAAGTCCGGTTCGCCGGGGAGCTGTTTTTT. Protein sequence: CASSQEVRFAGELFF.

A remark on this clonotype: This may be a read error, as it is one base from a much larger clone. This chain connects TRBV29-1 to TRBJ2-5, with TRBD2 as a possible D gene (5 bases). Trimming stripped 6 bases from V and 5 bases from J, with 19 bases between. The CDR3 has 14 amino acids. CDR1 is SQVTM, CDR2 ANQGSEA, per germline. Here the CDR3 DNA reads TGCAGCGTAGGACGAGGGCAAGTCCACGAGACCCAGTACTTC. Translated, it gives CSVGRGQVHETQYF.

J is TRBJ1-1 and V is TRBV20-1; TRBD1 matches 7 bases. Germline V gene sequence: CDR1 DFQATT, CDR2 SNEGSKA (reference sequence). CDR3 length: 13 residues. V was clipped by 5 bases and J by 1 base; unmatched bases: 4. The CDR3 reads CSAAGTANTEAFF. CDR3 nucleotide sequence: TGCAGTGCTGCCGGGACAGCGAACACTGAAGCTTTCTTT.

This chain joins TRBV9 and TRBJ2-2, with D uncertain. CDR3 length equals 15 residues. Germline CDR1 SGDLS, CDR2 YYNGEE. The ends were cut back, 0 bases at V and 0 bases at J, with 6 bases in the middle. The CDR3: CASSVAETNTGELFF. The DNA of the CDR3 is TGTGCCAGCAGCGTAGCTGAGACGAACACCGGGGAGCTGTTTTTT.

The chain is built from TRBV13 and TRBJ1-2, with TRBD1 as a possible D gene (5 bases). Germline assignment: CDR1 PRHDT and CDR2 FYEKMQ (reference sequence). This CDR3 contains 14 residues. Trimming removed 6 bases at V and 3 bases at J, with 14 bases between. The CDR3 DNA reads as TGTGCCAGCAGTTCCATAGGGGCGGACTATGGCTACACCTTC. The encoded protein is CASSSIGADYGYTF.

The V call is TRBV20-1, the J call TRBJ1-6; possible D gene TRBD1, 5 bases. Germline loops: CDR1 DFQATT, CDR2 SNEGSKA (reference sequence). V was trimmed by 0 bases and J by 4 bases, leaving 16 bases between them. The CDR3 covers 17 residues. The CDR3 DNA follows: TGCAGTGCTAGAGATAGTGGCACAGGTTATTATAATTCACCCCTCCACTTT. It codes for CSARDSGTGYYNSPLHF.

This clonotype was observed a few times. V gene TRBV20-1 combines with J gene TRBJ2-3; tentative D call: TRBD2 (9 bases). This CDR3 comprises 16 residues. V shed 5 bases and J shed 2 bases, with 20 bases lying between them. The germline gives CDR1 DFQATT, CDR2 SNEGSKA (reference sequence). The CDR3, as DNA: TGCAGTGCTCCCCAGGGGGCGGGGGGGAACACAGATACGCAGTATTTT. This translates into CSAPQGAGGNTDTQYF.

The genes are TRBV6-5 and TRBJ2-7; D is possibly TRBD2 (6 bases). The CDR3 is 14 amino acids. The germline V gene has CDR1 MNHEY and CDR2 SVGAGI. The ends were cut back, 7 bases at V and 6 bases at J, with 19 bases in the middle. As DNA, the CDR3 is TGTGCCAGCATGGGGGGTGTGGGGAACTCCGAGCAGTACTTC. Protein product: CASMGGVGNSEQYF.

This clonotype was observed many times. The rearrangement links TRBV4-1 to TRBJ2-3; D is unresolved. Per the germline V gene, CDR1 is MGHRA and CDR2 is YSYEKL. The CDR3 has 13 residues. Trimming pared 3 bases from V and 6 bases from J, leaving 10 bases between. This chain's CDR3 is CASSQRFPDTQYF. CDR3 DNA: TGCGCCAGCAGCCAGCGTTTCCCTGATACGCAGTATTTT.

CDR3 loop: CASRQHIQETQYF. The CDR3, as DNA: TGTGCCAGCCGACAGCATATCCAAGAGACCCAGTACTTC. The gene calls are TRBV25-1 and TRBJ2-5; a possible D gene is TRBD1 (5 bases). The CDR3 has 13 amino acids. Per germline, CDR1 MGHDK and CDR2 SYGVNS. V lost 8 bases, J lost 1 base, and 11 bases lay in between. The full variable domain, completed using reference TRBV25-1 and TRBJ2-5, is EADIYQTPRYLVIGTGKKITLECSQTMGHDKMYWYQQDPGMELHLIHYSYGVNSTEKGDLSSESTVSRIRTEHFPLTLESARPSHTSQYLCASRQHIQETQYFGPGTRLLVL.

This clonotype was detected only a few times. The chain combines TRBV15 with TRBJ2-6, with a possible D match to TRBD2 (5 bases). There are 17 residues in the CDR3. Germline-derived CDR1 and CDR2 are LNHNV and YYDKDF (reference sequence). V was pared by 4 bases and J by 0 bases, with 13 bases between. The DNA for the CDR3 is TGTGCCACCAGCAACGGACTCAGGATCTCTGGGGCCAACGTCCTGACTTTC. Protein product: CATSNGLRISGANVLTF.

This clonotype was observed a handful of times. V usage is TRBV15 and J usage is TRBJ2-7, with D possibly TRBD1 on 6 matching bases. Between the trimmed V and J ends, which lost 6 bases and 5 bases, there was a span of 23 bases. This CDR3 comprises 16 residues. CDR1 LNHNV and CDR2 YYDKDF come from the germline V gene (reference sequence). CDR3 sequence: CATRDPKGRGVHEQYF. The CDR3, as DNA: TGTGCCACCAGAGACCCCAAAGGCAGGGGAGTCCACGAGCAGTACTTC.

This clonotype has a single count. A junction boundary mismatches the germline segment, possibly from a read error. The chain employs TRBV5-4 and TRBJ1-2, with TRBD1 matching over 7 bases. The germline gives CDR1 SGHNT, CDR2 YYREEE (reference sequence). This CDR3 contains 15 residues. CDR3 DNA: TGTGCCAGCAGCTTGGGGGACAGACTTAACTACGGCTACACCTTC. Translating it yields CASSLGDRLNYGYTF.

The V gene is TRBV25-1, the J gene TRBJ2-1; TRBD2 matches 8 bases. V lost 4 bases to trimming and J lost 7 bases; unmatched junction nucleotides: 9. This CDR3 spans 15 amino acids. CDR1 is MGHDK and CDR2 is SYGVNS in the germline V gene. CDR3 sequence: CASSVSHSGNNEQFF. Here the CDR3 DNA reads TGTGCCAGCAGTGTTTCCCATAGCGGGAATAATGAGCAGTTCTTC.

There are a few counts of this clonotype. This rearrangement joins TRBV6-1 to TRBJ1-5; D is perhaps TRBD1 (5 bases). The CDR3 consists of 15 residues. V was pared by 2 bases and J by 6 bases, with 14 bases between. Germline V lookup: CDR1 MNHNS, CDR2 SASEGT. CDR3 in amino acids: CASSEFREAGQPQHF. CDR3 bases: TGTGCCAGCAGTGAATTCAGGGAAGCGGGTCAGCCCCAGCATTTT.